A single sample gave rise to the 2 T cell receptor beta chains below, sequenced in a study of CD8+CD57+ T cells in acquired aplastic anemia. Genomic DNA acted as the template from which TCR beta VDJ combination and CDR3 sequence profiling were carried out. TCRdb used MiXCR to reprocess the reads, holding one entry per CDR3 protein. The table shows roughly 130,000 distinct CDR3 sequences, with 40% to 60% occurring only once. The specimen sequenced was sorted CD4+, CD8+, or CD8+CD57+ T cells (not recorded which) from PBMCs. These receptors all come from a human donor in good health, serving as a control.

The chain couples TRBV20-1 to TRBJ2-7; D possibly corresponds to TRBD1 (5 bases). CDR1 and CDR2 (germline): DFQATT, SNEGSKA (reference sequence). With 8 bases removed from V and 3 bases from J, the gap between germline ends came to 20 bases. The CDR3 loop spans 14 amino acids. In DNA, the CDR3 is TGCAGTACCGAAAACGGGCAGGGTGACTACGAGCAGTACTTC. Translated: CSTENGQGDYEQYF.

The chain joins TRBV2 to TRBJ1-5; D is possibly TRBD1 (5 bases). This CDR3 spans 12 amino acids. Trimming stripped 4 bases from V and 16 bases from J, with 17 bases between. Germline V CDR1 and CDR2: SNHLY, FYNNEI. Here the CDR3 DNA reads TGTGCCAGCAGTGTAGGGGACGGCGGCGGACATTTT. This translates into CASSVGDGGGHF.